These 32 T cell receptor beta chains came from one sample sequenced in a study of T cell repertoires in cytomegalovirus infection. TCRdb fed the reads into MiXCR, producing one record per CDR3 protein. The table includes 150,000 to 200,000 distinct CDR3 sequences, 28% detected once. What was sequenced was PBMCs. The receptors were gathered from a human donor in good health (CMV status not recorded). Some clones in this sample may be carry-over from other donors' samples.

V gene TRBV19 combines with J gene TRBJ2-5; the D call may be TRBD1 or TRBD2 (5 bases each). Germline CDR1 and CDR2: LNHDA and SQIVND (reference sequence). Trimming cost V 5 bases and J 5 bases, with 18 bases left between them. The CDR3 is 15 amino acids. CDR3 bases: TGTGCCAGTAGTTCCTCCGGGACCCAGGCGGAGACCCAGTACTTC. Protein: CASSSSGTQAETQYF.

Turning to this clonotype: A much larger clone differs from this one at a single base, so this may be a read error. V and J are TRBV7-6 and TRBJ2-3, with 7 bases identical to TRBD2. J lost 6 bases, V lost 5 bases, and 14 bases had no gene match. Germline CDR1 is SGHVS and CDR2 is FNYEAQ. The CDR3 extends over 16 amino acids. CDR3 amino acids: CASSITGTIVMDTQYF. As DNA, the CDR3 is TGTGCCAGCAGCATTACCGGGACTATCGTAATGGATACGCAGTATTTT.

This clonotype has a handful of counts. The V call is TRBV2, the J call TRBJ2-3; no reliable D call. Trimming pared 2 bases from V and 4 bases from J, leaving 13 bases between. Germline V gives CDR1 SNHLY, CDR2 FYNNEI. The length of the CDR3 is 15 residues. The CDR3 DNA reads TGTGCCAGCAGTGAAATAAGGCGCTCCTCAGATACGCAGTATTTT. This sequence encodes CASSEIRRSSDTQYF.

The V call is TRBV7-2, the J call TRBJ1-4; a weak D match, TRBD1 (5 bases). Per the germline V gene, CDR1 is SGHTA and CDR2 is FQGNSA. The CDR3 totals 17 residues. Trimming removed 4 bases from V and 0 bases from J, with 15 bases in between. CDR3 coding DNA: TGTGCCAGCAGCTATGGGACGGTCTCTGCAACTAATGAAAAACTGTTTTTT. As protein: CASSYGTVSATNEKLFF.

This clonotype has a handful of counts. The chain combines TRBV15 with TRBJ1-4; D is uncertain. The V and J ends lost 5 bases and 6 bases respectively, with 10 bases between them. The germline V gene has CDR1 LNHNV and CDR2 YYDKDF (reference sequence). CDR3 size: 13 residues. In DNA, the CDR3 is TGTGCCACCAGCCGACGAGTAGATGAAAAACTGTTTTTT. Translating gives CATSRRVDEKLFF.

The chain is built from TRBV6-6 and TRBJ2-6; TRBD1 aligns across 9 bases. The CDR3 consists of 17 residues. Germline V gives CDR1 MNHNY, CDR2 SVGAGI (reference sequence). After removal of 6 bases from V and 0 bases from J, the junction contained 6 bases not matched to a gene. The CDR3 bases are TGTGCCAGCAGCTCCGGGACAGGGACCTCTGGGGCCAACGTCCTGACTTTC. Its translation is CASSSGTGTSGANVLTF.

The chain employs TRBV7-3 and TRBJ1-1; tentatively, D is TRBD1 (5 bases). Trimming cost V 0 bases and J 3 bases, with 11 bases left between them. CDR1 is SGHTA, CDR2 FQGTGA, per germline. This CDR3 has 15 residues. CDR3 protein: CASSLTQGVDTEAFF. CDR3 nucleotides: TGTGCCAGCAGCTTAACCCAGGGAGTGGACACTGAAGCTTTCTTT. Using reference TRBV7-3 and TRBJ1-1 for the parts outside the CDR3, the full variable domain is GAGVSQTPSNKVTEKGKYVELRCDPISGHTALYWYRQSLGQGPEFLIYFQGTGAADDSGLPNDRFFAVRPEGSVSTLKIQRTERGDSAVYLCASSLTQGVDTEAFFGQGTRLTVV.

The chain combines TRBV29-1 with TRBJ2-3; 8 bases are a match to TRBD1. With V trimmed by 6 bases and J by 13 bases, 18 bases remained unmatched. The germline V gene has CDR1 SQVTM and CDR2 ANQGSEA. CDR3 length: 14 residues. As DNA, the CDR3 is TGCAGCGTCTCCTCTACAGGGGGAACCCTTATTAAGTATTTT. Its protein product is CSVSSTGGTLIKYF.

The V gene is TRBV11-2, the J gene TRBJ2-7; 12 bases are a match to TRBD2. Trimming at V came to 5 bases and at J to 5 bases, leaving 7 bases not matched to a gene. Germline V gives CDR1 SGHAT, CDR2 FQNNGV. This CDR3 has 15 amino acids. The CDR3 sequence: CASSLRTSGDNEQYF. The CDR3, as DNA: TGTGCCAGCAGCCTTCGGACTAGCGGGGACAACGAGCAGTACTTC.

In this sample, this clonotype turned up a few times. The chain has TRBV11-2 and TRBJ2-5, with D perhaps matching TRBD1 (6 bases). The CDR3 is 15 residues long. In germline, CDR1 is SGHAT, CDR2 FQNNGV. V was shortened by 3 bases and J by 1 base, with 12 bases between the two germline ends. The CDR3 nucleotides read TGTGCCAGCAGCTTGAAGGTGGGGGCCCAAGAGACCCAGTACTTC. Translating it yields CASSLKVGAQETQYF.

This clonotype was detected only a few times. The chain carries TRBV2 and TRBJ2-1; 9 positions match TRBD2. This CDR3 has 15 amino acids. Germline assignment: CDR1 SNHLY and CDR2 FYNNEI. V lost 7 bases, J lost 6 bases, and 10 bases stayed unmatched. CDR3 DNA: TGTGCCAGCATGGGGGACCGACTAGCGGTCAATGAGCAGTTCTTC. As protein: CASMGDRLAVNEQFF.

This clonotype was seen at least ten times. The chain uses TRBV29-1 and TRBJ2-7, with a possible D match to TRBD2 (6 bases). Trimming removed 6 bases at V and 5 bases at J, with 14 bases between. The CDR3 sequence is 12 residues long. Germline V CDR1 and CDR2: SQVTM, ANQGSEA. The CDR3 DNA reads TGCAGCGTGCACGGAGGGCAGAACGAGCAGTACTTC. Its translation: CSVHGGQNEQYF.

This chain connects TRBV7-2 to TRBJ2-5; perhaps TRBD2 as D (7 bases). Germline CDR1 SGHTA, CDR2 FQGNSA. Trimming removed 5 bases from V and 0 bases from J, with 16 bases in between. The CDR3 consists of 16 residues. DNA of the CDR3: TGTGCCAGCAGCCCTGGTTCGGGGGGCAACCAAGAGACCCAGTACTTC. Its protein is CASSPGSGGNQETQYF. The entire variable domain, with the rest obtained from reference TRBV7-2 and TRBJ2-5, is as follows: GAGVSQSPSNKVTEKGKDVELRCDPISGHTALYWYRQSLGQGLEFLIYFQGNSAPDKSGLPSDRFSAERTGGSVSTLTIQRTQQEDSAVYLCASSPGSGGNQETQYFGPGTRLLVL.

The rearrangement uses TRBV7-2 and TRBJ2-1; D is possibly TRBD2 (7 bases). V lost 3 bases and J lost 7, with 13 bases in between. CDR3 size: 14 residues. The germline gives CDR1 SGHTA, CDR2 FQGNSA. The CDR3 region has the DNA TGTGCCAGCAGCTTCCCGGGGGGCGGGAATGAGCAGTTCTTC. It codes for CASSFPGGGNEQFF.

This clonotype was counted between two and nine times. The genes are TRBV4-2 and TRBJ1-6; no firm D call. Germline V CDR1 and CDR2: LGHNA, YNFKEQ. Trimming stripped 0 bases from V and 10 bases from J, with 13 bases between. This CDR3 contains 15 residues. As DNA, the CDR3 is TGTGCCAGCAGCCAAGATGGAGGGTTGGAATCACCCCTCCACTTT. Translated: CASSQDGGLESPLHF.

This clonotype was detected only a few times. The rearrangement uses TRBV7-2 and TRBJ1-1, with D possibly being TRBD1 (5 bases). There are 16 residues in the CDR3. V was clipped by 4 bases and J by 0 bases, with 15 bases between them. The germline CDR1 and CDR2 sequences are SGHTA and FQGNSA. As DNA, the CDR3 is TGTGCCAGCAGCTCATCGAACAGGTACATGAACACTGAAGCTTTCTTT. Protein sequence: CASSSSNRYMNTEAFF.

This clonotype came up a few times. The chain uses TRBV7-3 and TRBJ2-2, with 7 bases lining up with TRBD1. Germline assignment: CDR1 SGHTA and CDR2 FQGTGA. CDR3 length: 13 residues. V lost 5 bases, J lost 6 bases, and 3 bases stayed unmatched. The CDR3 DNA sequence: TGTGCCAGCAGCCTAGACAGGGCCGGGGAGCTGTTTTTT. Translation gives CASSLDRAGELFF.

In nucleotides, the CDR3 is TGTGCCAGCACCGTTACGACCGGACTGTCTGAAGCTTTCTTT. This sequence encodes CASTVTTGLSEAFF. The chain recombines TRBV7-6 with TRBJ1-1; D is unresolved. Trimming took 7 bases from V and 6 from J, leaving 18 bases between them. The V gene's germline CDR1 is SGHVS and CDR2 FNYEAQ. The CDR3 extends over 14 amino acids.

About this clonotype: The junction and the germline gene differ at one end; a read error may be behind it. The V call is TRBV7-8, the J call TRBJ1-4; no firm D call. Germline values: CDR1 SGHVS, CDR2 FQNEAQ. The length of the CDR3 is 16 residues. CDR3 sequence: CAISLAGAGTNEKLFF. CDR3 nucleotide sequence: TGTGCCATCAGCTTAGCGGGCGCAGGTACTAATGAAAAACTGTTTTTT.

This clonotype was seen more than once but under ten times. This rearrangement joins TRBV6-2 or TRBV6-3 to TRBJ1-2; 9 bases line up with TRBD1. With 5 bases clipped from V and 7 bases from J, the junction kept 11 bases outside the gene matches. The germline V gene has CDR1 MNHEY and CDR2 SVGEGT. This CDR3 region has 15 residues. CDR3 sequence reads: CASSDVDRGVFGYTF. CDR3 in DNA: TGTGCCAGCAGTGACGTGGACAGGGGAGTATTTGGCTACACCTTC.

This clonotype was picked up a small number of times. The chain is built from TRBV12-3 or TRBV12-4 and TRBJ1-1; 10 bases map to TRBD1. V lost 6 bases to trimming and J lost 7 bases; unmatched junction nucleotides: 8. The CDR3 runs to 14 residues. The CDR3 loop reads CASSSSGTGVEAFF. CDR3 nucleotides: TGTGCCAGCAGCTCCTCCGGGACAGGGGTTGAAGCTTTCTTT.

The chain couples TRBV25-1 to TRBJ2-2, with 10 positions matching TRBD2. The CDR3 is 17 residues long. The V gene end was trimmed by 11 bases and the J gene end by 4 bases; junction bases not matched to a gene: 16. Germline CDR1 MGHDK, CDR2 SYGVNS. CDR3 region: CARTTNSGGAGTGELFF. The CDR3 nucleotides read TGTGCCCGCACCACAAACAGCGGGGGGGCGGGCACCGGGGAGCTGTTTTTT.

This clonotype occurred many times. The rearrangement joins TRBV7-6 to TRBJ2-1, with D perhaps matching TRBD2 (5 bases). This CDR3 comprises 12 residues. Germline-derived CDR1 and CDR2 are SGHVS and FNYEAQ. Trimming shortened V by 4 bases and J by 5 bases, and 6 bases separated the two germline ends. Here the CDR3 DNA reads TGTGCCAGCAGCTCCGGGAACAATGAGCAGTTCTTC. The encoded protein is CASSSGNNEQFF.

This clonotype was picked up many times. The chain has TRBV25-1 and TRBJ1-1, with D maybe TRBD1 (6 bases). From germline, CDR1 is MGHDK and CDR2 SYGVNS. The germline V and J ends were trimmed by 2 bases and 4 bases, with 17 bases remaining between them. The length of the CDR3 is 16 residues. CDR3 DNA: TGTGCCAGCAGTGAACCAGGGGCAGGAGCAGGCACTGAAGCTTTCTTT. Encoded protein: CASSEPGAGAGTEAFF.

The gene calls are TRBV7-2 and TRBJ1-2; 12 bases match TRBD1. Per the germline V gene, CDR1 is SGHTA and CDR2 is FQGNSA. The CDR3 extends over 16 amino acids. The V and J ends lost 3 bases and 8 bases, in that order; junction bases with no gene match: 10. The CDR3 is CASSLGTGGAYWGYTF. The CDR3 bases are TGTGCCAGCAGCTTGGGGACAGGGGGCGCGTATTGGGGCTACACCTTC.

The rearrangement joins TRBV29-1 to TRBJ2-4; D unresolved. In germline, CDR1 is SQVTM, CDR2 ANQGSEA. The V end was cut by 2 bases, the J end by 7 bases, with 9 bases between. The CDR3 length is 12 residues. Here the CDR3 DNA reads TGCAGCGTTGAATGGGCGCGGAACATTCAGTACTTC. Translated, it gives CSVEWARNIQYF.

The V and J genes are TRBV12-3 or TRBV12-4 and TRBJ2-7; D not certain. Trimming cost V 8 bases and J 3 bases, with 11 bases left between them. The CDR3 spans 12 residues. The CDR3 DNA is TGTGCCAGCGGAACGAGACACTACGAGCAGTACTTC. Its protein is CASGTRHYEQYF.

The V and J genes are TRBV14 and TRBJ2-7; D perhaps matches TRBD1 (6 bases). This CDR3 is built from 13 residues. Germline V gives CDR1 SGHDN, CDR2 FVKESK. The ends were cut back, 5 bases at V and 2 bases at J, with 10 bases in the middle. Written as DNA, the CDR3 is TGTGCCAGCAGCTACCCAGGGGCCTACGAGCAGTACTTC. This encodes CASSYPGAYEQYF.

This clonotype turned up a few times. V gene TRBV7-9 combines with J gene TRBJ2-1, with 7 bases lining up with TRBD1. V lost 4 bases and J lost 6; bases outside the gene matches: 9. This CDR3 region has 15 residues. The germline V gene encodes CDR1 SEHNR and CDR2 FQNEAQ (reference sequence). The CDR3 region is CASSSQGVLFNEQFF. The CDR3, as DNA: TGTGCCAGCAGCTCTCAGGGGGTTCTCTTCAATGAGCAGTTCTTC.

This clonotype was picked up many times. The rearrangement uses TRBV7-9 and TRBJ2-1; no clear D. This CDR3 spans 11 amino acids. Germline CDR1 reads SEHNR; CDR2 reads FQNEAQ (reference sequence). Trimming pared 2 bases from V and 8 bases from J, leaving 4 bases between. The CDR3 spells CASSLSDEQFF. The CDR3 DNA follows: TGTGCCAGCAGCTTATCTGATGAGCAGTTCTTC.

The gene calls are TRBV29-1 and TRBJ1-2; a possible D gene is TRBD1 (6 bases). The CDR3 is made up of 15 amino acids. Germline-derived CDR1 and CDR2 are SQVTM and ANQGSEA. Trimming left V 0 bases short and J 4 bases short, with 15 bases between. CDR3 nucleotide sequence: TGCAGCGTTGAAGATAGGGGGGGCTTCGGCTATGGCTACACCTTC. Translating it yields CSVEDRGGFGYGYTF.

The rearrangement joins TRBV10-3 to TRBJ1-2; possibly TRBD1 for D (5 bases). Germline CDR1 is ENHRY and CDR2 is SYGVKD. Trimming shortened V by 8 bases and J by 5 bases, and 21 bases separated the two germline ends. The CDR3 is 15 amino acids. CDR3 in amino acids: CAIQGTGPQFYGYTF. The CDR3 DNA sequence: TGTGCCATCCAAGGTACAGGACCGCAGTTTTATGGCTACACCTTC.